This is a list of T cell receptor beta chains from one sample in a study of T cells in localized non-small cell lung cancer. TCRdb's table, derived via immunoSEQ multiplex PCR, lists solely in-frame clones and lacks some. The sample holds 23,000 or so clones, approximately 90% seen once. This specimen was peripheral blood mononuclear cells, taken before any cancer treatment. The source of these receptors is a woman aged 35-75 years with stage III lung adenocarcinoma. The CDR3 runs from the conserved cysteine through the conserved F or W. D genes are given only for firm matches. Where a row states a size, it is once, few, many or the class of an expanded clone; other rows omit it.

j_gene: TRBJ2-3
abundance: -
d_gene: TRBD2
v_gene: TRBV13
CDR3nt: TGTGCCAGCAGCCGGGGGGGGTCTCTGGGCCCCACAGATACGCAGTATTTT
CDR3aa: CASSRGGSLGPTDTQYF

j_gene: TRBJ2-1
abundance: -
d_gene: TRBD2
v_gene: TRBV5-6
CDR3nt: TGTGCCAGCAGCCGACTAGCGGGAGTTCATGAGCAGTTCTTC
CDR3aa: CASSRLAGVHEQFF

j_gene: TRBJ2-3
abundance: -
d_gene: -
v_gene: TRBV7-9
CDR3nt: TGTGCCAGCAGCTTAGGATGGCAGGGAGTGGATACGCAGTATTTT
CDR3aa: CASSLGWQGVDTQYF

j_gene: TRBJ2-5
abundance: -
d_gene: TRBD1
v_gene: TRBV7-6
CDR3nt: TGTGCCAGCAGCTTAGCAGGGGGCCTGCCTGGGACCCAGTACTTC
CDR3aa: CASSLAGGLPGTQYF

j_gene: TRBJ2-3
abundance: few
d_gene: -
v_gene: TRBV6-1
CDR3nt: TGTGCCAGCAGTGAAGCAATAGGAGGGAGGCGGGGAGATACGCAGTATTTT
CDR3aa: CASSEAIGGRRGDTQYF

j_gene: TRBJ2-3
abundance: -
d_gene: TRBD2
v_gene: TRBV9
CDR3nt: TGTGCCAGCACCCAGACTAGCGGCACAGATACGCAGTATTTT
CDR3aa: CASTQTSGTDTQYF

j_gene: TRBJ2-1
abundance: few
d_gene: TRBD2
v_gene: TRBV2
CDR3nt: TGTGCCAGCAGTGTGGGACTAGCCAATGAGCAGTTCTTC
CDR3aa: CASSVGLANEQFF

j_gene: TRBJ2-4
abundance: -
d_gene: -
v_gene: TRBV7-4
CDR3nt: TGTGCCAGCAGCTTCCTACCAGGGGAGATGATAGCCAAAAACATTCAGTACTTC
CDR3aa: CASSFLPGEMIAKNIQYF

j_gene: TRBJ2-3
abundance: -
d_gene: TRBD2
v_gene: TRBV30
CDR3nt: TGTGCCTGGAGCGCTGCGGGGGGAGGGGATACGCAGTATTTT
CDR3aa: CAWSAAGGGDTQYF

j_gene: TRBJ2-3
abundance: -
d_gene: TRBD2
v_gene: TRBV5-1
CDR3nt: TGCGCCAGCAGCTTGGGCGGGACTAGCGGTGCCTCTAGCACAGATACGCAGTATTTT
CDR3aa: CASSLGGTSGASSTDTQYF

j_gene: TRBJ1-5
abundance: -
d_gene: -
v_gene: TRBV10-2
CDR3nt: TGCGCCAGCAGTGAAGGAGCTAATCAGCCCCAGCATTTT
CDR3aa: CASSEGANQPQHF

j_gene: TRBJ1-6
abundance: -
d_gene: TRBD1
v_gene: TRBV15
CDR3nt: TGTGCCACCAGCAGAAACCGGGACAGTAATAATTCACCCCTCCACTTT
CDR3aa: CATSRNRDSNNSPLHF

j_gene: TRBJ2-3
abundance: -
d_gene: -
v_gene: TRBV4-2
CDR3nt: TGTGCCAGCAGCCAAGTATTTTCCGGAGAGGAAGAAGGCGAAGGAGATACGCAGTATTTT
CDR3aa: CASSQVFSGEEEGEGDTQYF

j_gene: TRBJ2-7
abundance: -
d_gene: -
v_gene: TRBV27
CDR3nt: TGTGCCAGCAGTTGGGGGACAAGGAGTTACGAGCAGTACTTC
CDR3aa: CASSWGTRSYEQYF

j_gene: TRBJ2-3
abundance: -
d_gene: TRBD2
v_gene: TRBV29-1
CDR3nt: TGCAGCGTTCAAAGACTAGCGGGAGGTCACACAGATACGCAGTATTTT
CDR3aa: CSVQRLAGGHTDTQYF

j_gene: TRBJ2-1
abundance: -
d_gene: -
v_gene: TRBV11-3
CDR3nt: TGTGCCAGCAGCTTAGAAGCCAGTGTTTCTGAGCAGTTCTTC
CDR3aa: CASSLEASVSEQFF

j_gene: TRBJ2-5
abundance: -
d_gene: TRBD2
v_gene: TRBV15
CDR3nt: TGTGCCACCAGCAGAGATAGGGGACTAGCTGGGGAGACCCAGTACTTC
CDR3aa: CATSRDRGLAGETQYF

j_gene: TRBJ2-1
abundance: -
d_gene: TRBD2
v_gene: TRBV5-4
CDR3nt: TGTGCCAGCAGCCCGGGACTAGCGGGAGGCCCTACGCTCTTC
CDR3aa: CASSPGLAGGPTLF

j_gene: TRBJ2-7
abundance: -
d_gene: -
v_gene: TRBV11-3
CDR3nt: TGTGCCAGCAGTCACAACTGGGGTTACGAGCAGTACTTC
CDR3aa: CASSHNWGYEQYF

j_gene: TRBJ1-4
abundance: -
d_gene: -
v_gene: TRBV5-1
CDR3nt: TGCGCCAGCAGCTATGGACGGGGAAATGAAAAACTGTTTTTT
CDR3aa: CASSYGRGNEKLFF

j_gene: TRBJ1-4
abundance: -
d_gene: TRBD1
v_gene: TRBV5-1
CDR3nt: TGCGCCAGCAGCGGGACAGTTTCTCCTAATGAAAAACTGTTTTTT
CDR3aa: CASSGTVSPNEKLFF

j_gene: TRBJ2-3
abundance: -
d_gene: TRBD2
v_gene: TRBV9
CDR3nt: TGTGCCAGCGCTGCGGGGGGAGTCAGTGCAGATACGCAGTATTTT
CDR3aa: CASAAGGVSADTQYF

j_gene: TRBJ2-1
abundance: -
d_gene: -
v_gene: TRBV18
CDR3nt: TGTGCCAGCTCACCACCGGGCGATGAGCAGTTCTTC
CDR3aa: CASSPPGDEQFF

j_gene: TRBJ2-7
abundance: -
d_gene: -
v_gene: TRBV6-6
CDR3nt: TGTGCCAGCAGACAAGGTAGGGCAGCATCCTACGAGCAGTACTTC
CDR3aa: CASRQGRAASYEQYF

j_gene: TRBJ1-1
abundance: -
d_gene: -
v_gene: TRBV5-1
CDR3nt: TGCGCCAGCAGCTGGGTTACAGGGATGAACACTGAAGCTTTCTTT
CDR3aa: CASSWVTGMNTEAFF

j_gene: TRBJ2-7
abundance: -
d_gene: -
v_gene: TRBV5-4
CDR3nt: TGTGCCAGCAGCTTCCAGGGGGGATCCTACGAGCAGTACTTC
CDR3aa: CASSFQGGSYEQYF

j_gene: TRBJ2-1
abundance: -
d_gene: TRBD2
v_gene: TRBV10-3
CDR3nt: TGTGCCATCAGCTTAGCGGGACCGAACAATGAGCAGTTCTTC
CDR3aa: CAISLAGPNNEQFF

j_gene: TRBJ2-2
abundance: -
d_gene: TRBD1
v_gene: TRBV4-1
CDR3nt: TGCGCCAGCAGCCACCCGGGACAGGGTTACACCGGGGAGCTGTTTTTT
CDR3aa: CASSHPGQGYTGELFF

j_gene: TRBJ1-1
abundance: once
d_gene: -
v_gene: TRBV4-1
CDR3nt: TGCGCCAGCAAGCCAACCGGACGCCCTGAAGCTTTCTTT
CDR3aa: CASKPTGRPEAFF

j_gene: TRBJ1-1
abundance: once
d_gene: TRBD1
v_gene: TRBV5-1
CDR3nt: TGCGCCAGCAGAACCGACCGAGGGACAGGGAACACTGAAGCTTTCTTT
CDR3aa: CASRTDRGTGNTEAFF

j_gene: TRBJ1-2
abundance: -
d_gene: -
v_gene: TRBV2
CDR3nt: TGTGCCGGGGGGCAGGCAGGCCTCTATGGCTACACCTTC
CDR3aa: CAGGQAGLYGYTF

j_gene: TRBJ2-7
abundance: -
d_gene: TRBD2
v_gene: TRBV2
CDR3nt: TGTGCCAGCAACGTCGACGGGACTATCTACGAGCAGTACTTC
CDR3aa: CASNVDGTIYEQYF

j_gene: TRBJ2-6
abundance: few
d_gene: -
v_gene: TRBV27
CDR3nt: TGTGCCAGCAGTTTTGCGTTGGGGGGCGCAGGGTCTGGGGCCAACGTCCTGACTTTC
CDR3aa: CASSFALGGAGSGANVLTF

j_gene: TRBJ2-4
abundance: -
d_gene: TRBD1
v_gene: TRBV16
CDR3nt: TGTGCCAGCCTGCCGGACAGGGGCAAAAACATTCAGTACTTC
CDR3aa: CASLPDRGKNIQYF

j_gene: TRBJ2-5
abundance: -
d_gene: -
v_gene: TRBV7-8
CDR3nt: TGTGCCAGCAGCTTAGCCGACTTC
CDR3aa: CASSLADF

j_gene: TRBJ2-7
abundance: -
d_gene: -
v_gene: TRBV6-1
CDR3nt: TGTGCCAGCAGCCCCCGGGACACCGGCTCCTACGAGCAGTACTTC
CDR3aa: CASSPRDTGSYEQYF

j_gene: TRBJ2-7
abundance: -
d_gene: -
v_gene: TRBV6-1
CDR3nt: TGTGCCAGCACAACCACGCAGGGAGGCGCCTACGAGCAGTACTTC
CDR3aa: CASTTTQGGAYEQYF

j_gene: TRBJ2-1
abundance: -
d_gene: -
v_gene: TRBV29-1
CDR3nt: TGCAGCGGGAAGAAAACTAACAATGAGCAGTTCTTC
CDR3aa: CSGKKTNNEQFF

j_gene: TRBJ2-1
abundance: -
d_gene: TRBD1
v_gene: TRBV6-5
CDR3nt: TGTGCCAGCAGTTACTCCGCAGGGACAGGGGGCAATGAGCAGTTCTTC
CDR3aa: CASSYSAGTGGNEQFF

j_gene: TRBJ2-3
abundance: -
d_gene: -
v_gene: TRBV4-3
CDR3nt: TGCGCCAGCAGCCAACAGGGGGGCCGCACAGATACGCAGTATTTT
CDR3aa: CASSQQGGRTDTQYF

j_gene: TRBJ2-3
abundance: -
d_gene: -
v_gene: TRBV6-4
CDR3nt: TGTGCCAGCAGTGAAGGACGGGGGAGCACAGATACGCAGTATTTT
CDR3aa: CASSEGRGSTDTQYF

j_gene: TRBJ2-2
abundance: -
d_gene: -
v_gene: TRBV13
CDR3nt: TGTGCCAGCAGCTCAGTAGGGGGGGAGCTGTTTTTT
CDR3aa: CASSSVGGELFF

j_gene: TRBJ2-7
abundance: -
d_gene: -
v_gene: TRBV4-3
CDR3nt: TGCGCCAGCAGCCAAGTATACGGGGGGCGCCGCTACGAGCAGTACTTC
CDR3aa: CASSQVYGGRRYEQYF

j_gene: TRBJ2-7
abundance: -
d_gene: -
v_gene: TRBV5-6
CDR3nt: TGTGCCAGCAGCCACACAGTCGAGCAGTACTTC
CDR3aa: CASSHTVEQYF

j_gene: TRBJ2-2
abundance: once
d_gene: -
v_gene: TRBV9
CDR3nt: TGTGCCAGCACGCACTCGGGGCGAAACACCGGGGAGCTGTTTTTT
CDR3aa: CASTHSGRNTGELFF

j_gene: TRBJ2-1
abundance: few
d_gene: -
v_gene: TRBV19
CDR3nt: TGTGCCAGTAATCCCGGTATCTCCTACAATGAGCAGTTCTTC
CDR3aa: CASNPGISYNEQFF